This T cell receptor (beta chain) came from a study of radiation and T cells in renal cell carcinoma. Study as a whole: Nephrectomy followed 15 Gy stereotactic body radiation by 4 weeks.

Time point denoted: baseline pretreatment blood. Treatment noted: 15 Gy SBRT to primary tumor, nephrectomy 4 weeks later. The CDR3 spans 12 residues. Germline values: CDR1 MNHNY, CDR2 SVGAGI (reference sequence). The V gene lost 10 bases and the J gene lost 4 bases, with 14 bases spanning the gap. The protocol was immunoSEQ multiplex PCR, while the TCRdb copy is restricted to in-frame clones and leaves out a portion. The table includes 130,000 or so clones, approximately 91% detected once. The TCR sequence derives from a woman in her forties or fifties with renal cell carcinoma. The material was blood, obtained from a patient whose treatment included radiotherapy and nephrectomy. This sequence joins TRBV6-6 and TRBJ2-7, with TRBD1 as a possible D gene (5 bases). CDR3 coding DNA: TGTGCCACCCGGCAGGGCGGATACGAGCAGTACTTC. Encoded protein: CATRQGGYEQYF.